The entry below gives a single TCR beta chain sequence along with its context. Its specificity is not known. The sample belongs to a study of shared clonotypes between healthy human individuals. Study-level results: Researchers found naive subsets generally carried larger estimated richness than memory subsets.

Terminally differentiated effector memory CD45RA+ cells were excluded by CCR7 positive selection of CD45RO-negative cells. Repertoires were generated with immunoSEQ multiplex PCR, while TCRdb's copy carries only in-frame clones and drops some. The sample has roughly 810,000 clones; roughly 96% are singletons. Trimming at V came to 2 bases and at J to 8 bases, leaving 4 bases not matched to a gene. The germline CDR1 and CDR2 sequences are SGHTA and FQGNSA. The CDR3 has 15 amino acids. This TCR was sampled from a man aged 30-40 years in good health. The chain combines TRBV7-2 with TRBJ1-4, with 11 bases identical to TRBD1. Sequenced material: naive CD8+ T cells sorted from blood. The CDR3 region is CASSLRDRGEEKLFF. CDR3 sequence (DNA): TGTGCCAGCAGCTTACGGGACAGGGGGGAAGAAAAACTGTTTTTT.